These 19 T cell receptor beta chains share one sample of origin, sequenced in a study of T cells after yellow fever vaccination. TCRdb independently ran MiXCR on the 5' RACE reads; one entry per CDR3 protein. Among around 31,000 distinct CDR3 sequences listed, about 10% were seen once. The sequences come from PBMCs, either bulk or a sorted T-cell subset (CD4+, CD8+, memory, or dextramer-sorted; not recorded which), collected approximately 15 days after the first yellow fever vaccination. The source of these receptors is a man aged 18 to 29 who received the YFV17D yellow fever vaccine.

Worth noting for this clonotype: A much more abundant neighbour one base away suggests this may be a read error. V and J are TRBV11-2 and TRBJ2-5; no firm D call. Germline CDR1 SGHAT, CDR2 FQNNGV. With 8 bases removed from V and 6 bases from J, the gap between germline ends came to 22 bases. The CDR3 totals 15 residues. The CDR3 sequence is CASGPAQRHPQTQYF. The CDR3 DNA reads TGTGCCAGCGGCCCGGCCCAACGGCATCCGCAGACCCAGTACTTC.

The rearrangement uses TRBV13 and TRBJ2-3, with no clear D. V was cut by 0 bases and J by 2 bases, with 6 bases left in between. The CDR3 totals 14 residues. Germline CDR1 and CDR2: PRHDT and FYEKMQ (reference sequence). The CDR3 sequence is CASSLGSNTDTQYF. For the CDR3, the DNA is TGTGCCAGCAGCTTAGGATCCAACACAGATACGCAGTATTTT.

This clonotype was observed at least ten times. The chain has TRBV5-1 and TRBJ2-5; 11 bases fit TRBD2. CDR1 and CDR2 from the germline V gene are SGHRS and YFSETQ. CDR3 length: 15 residues. After removal of 3 bases from V and 5 bases from J, the junction contained 6 bases not matched to a gene. DNA of the CDR3: TGCGCCAGCAGCTCGGGGGGACTAGCGGTGGAGACCCAGTACTTC. Translation: CASSSGGLAVETQYF.

This clonotype was observed at least ten times. The CDR3 loop reads CASSLGVTNTGELFF. CDR3 bases: TGCGCCAGCAGCTTGGGGGTCACGAACACCGGGGAGCTGTTTTTT. This sequence joins TRBV5-1 and TRBJ2-2, with D uncertain. The V end lost 0 bases, the J end lost 0 bases, and 6 bases lay between the germline ends. The CDR3 spans 15 residues. Germline V gene lookup returns CDR1 SGHRS and CDR2 YFSETQ. The variable domain in full, completed from reference TRBV5-1 and TRBJ2-2, reads KAGVTQTPRYLIKTRGQQVTLSCSPISGHRSVSWYQQTPGQGLQFLFEYFSETQRNKGNFPGRFSGRQFSNSRSEMNVSTLELGDSALYLCASSLGVTNTGELFFGEGSRLTVL.

This clonotype was counted ten times or more. This chain links TRBV5-1 with TRBJ2-5, with TRBD1 matching over 7 bases. This CDR3 contains 16 residues. The germline V gene has CDR1 SGHRS and CDR2 YFSETQ. J lost 3 bases, V lost 5 bases, and 13 bases had no gene match. CDR3 sequence (DNA): TGCGCCAGCAGGACTATACCCGGGACAGCAAAAGAGACCCAGTACTTC. Translated, it gives CASRTIPGTAKETQYF.

Many counts were recorded for this clonotype. J is TRBJ1-1 and V is TRBV19, with D tentatively TRBD1 (5 bases). The V end was cut by 8 bases, the J end by 1 base, with 11 bases between. Per germline, CDR1 LNHDA and CDR2 SQIVND (reference sequence). The CDR3 runs 13 residues. CDR3 sequence reads: CASLRQPNTEAFF. CDR3 coding DNA: TGTGCCAGTCTAAGACAGCCGAACACTGAAGCTTTCTTT.

This clonotype occurred many times. CDR3 nucleotide sequence: TGTGCCAGCAGCTCGGGACCGAGCTCCTATAATTCACCCCTCCACTTT. Amino acids: CASSSGPSSYNSPLHF. The chain has TRBV28 and TRBJ1-6; D might be TRBD1 (5 bases). V dropped 6 bases and J dropped 0 bases, with 12 bases sitting between them. The CDR3 runs to 16 residues. Germline V lookup: CDR1 MDHEN, CDR2 SYDVKM.

As to this clonotype: This may be a read error: a much more frequent sequence differs by one nucleotide. The CDR3 nucleotides read TGTGACAGCAGCAGCAGGACGGATCAAAATGAAAAACTGTTTTTT. Translated: CDSSSRTDQNEKLFF. The rearrangement uses TRBV7-9 and TRBJ1-4; D unclear. CDR1 is SEHNR, CDR2 FQNEAQ, per germline (reference sequence). The CDR3 runs 15 residues. Full variable domain (missing parts from reference TRBV7-9 and TRBJ1-4): DTGVSQNPRHKITKRGQNVTFRCDPISEHNRLYWYRQTLGQGPEFLTYFQNEAQLEKSRLLSDRFSAERPKGSFSTLEIQRTEQGDSAMYLCDSSSRTDQNEKLFFGSGTQLSVL.

A note on this clonotype: One base away lies a much larger clone, so this may be a sequencing read error. The rearrangement links TRBV30 to TRBJ1-2; perhaps TRBD1 as D (5 bases). The CDR3 contains 13 residues. CDR1 is GTSNPN and CDR2 is SVGIG in the germline V gene (reference sequence). The CDR3, as DNA: TGTGCCTTGAGTGTACAGGCCAACTATGGCTACACCTTC. Its protein product is CALSVQANYGYTF.

This clonotype was detected many times. J is TRBJ2-2 and V is TRBV7-2, with TRBD2 matching 10 bases. Germline V lookup: CDR1 SGHTA, CDR2 FQGNSA. This CDR3 comprises 15 residues. Trimming cost V 3 bases and J 4 bases; bases outside gene matches: 2. The CDR3 loop reads CASSFTSGVTGELFF. The CDR3 DNA sequence: TGTGCCAGCAGCTTCACTAGCGGGGTCACCGGGGAGCTGTTTTTT.

This clonotype has a count of ten or more. The V and J genes are TRBV20-1 and TRBJ1-1; 8 bases agree with TRBD1. Unmatched junction bases numbered 11, after V lost 6 bases and J lost 5 bases. Germline CDR1 and CDR2: DFQATT and SNEGSKA (reference sequence). The CDR3 has 14 amino acids. The CDR3 DNA reads as TGCAGTGCCAAGTGGCAGGGGGCGTGGACTGAAGCTTTCTTT. It is translated as CSAKWQGAWTEAFF.

This clonotype was counted many times. The chain employs TRBV20-1 and TRBJ2-3, with D possibly called TRBD1 or TRBD2 (6 bases each). V was shortened by 0 bases and J by 3 bases, with 10 bases between the two germline ends. The length of the CDR3 is 14 residues. Germline V lookup: CDR1 DFQATT, CDR2 SNEGSKA (reference sequence). The CDR3: CSARDGGRTDTQYF. The CDR3 nucleotides are TGCAGTGCTAGAGATGGGGGGCGAACAGATACGCAGTATTTT.

The chain is built from TRBV7-2 and TRBJ2-2, with 7 bases aligning to TRBD2. V trimming: 5 bases; J trimming: 2 bases; junction bases outside the gene matches: 8. Germline V gene data show CDR1 as SGHTA and CDR2 as FQGNSA. The CDR3 is 16 residues long. The DNA for the CDR3 is TGTGCCAGCAGCCCCCGGACTAGGAAAAACACCGGGGAGCTGTTTTTT. The encoded protein is CASSPRTRKNTGELFF.

About this clonotype: The junction departs from the called germline gene at one end, perhaps through a read error. The V gene is TRBV20-1, the J gene TRBJ1-5, with TRBD1 identical over 10 bases. The germline CDR1 and CDR2 sequences are DFQATT and SNEGSKA (reference sequence). This CDR3 is 17 amino acids long. CDR3 sequence reads: CCARALTGTGGNQPQHF. For the CDR3, the DNA is TGCTGTGCTAGGGCCCTTACCGGGACAGGGGGCAATCAGCCCCAGCATTTT.

There are many counts of this clonotype. This sequence joins TRBV12-3 or TRBV12-4 and TRBJ1-4; D is unclear. Trimming pared 1 base from V and 9 bases from J, leaving 12 bases between. The CDR3 is 14 amino acids. CDR3 sequence (DNA): TGTGCCAGCAGTTTAGGGGGATCGGCGAAAAAACTGTTTTTT. It codes for CASSLGGSAKKLFF.

This clonotype was detected ten times or more. The chain employs TRBV20-1 and TRBJ2-7; the D gene is possibly TRBD1 (5 bases). V lost 4 bases and J lost 1, with 11 bases in between. The CDR3 extends over 13 amino acids. Per germline, CDR1 DFQATT and CDR2 SNEGSKA (reference sequence). CDR3 nucleotides: TGCAGTGCTACTAGGGGCATTTCCTACGAGCAGTACGTC. It codes for CSATRGISYEQYV.

This clonotype was seen a few times. A much larger clone lies one base from this, so it may be a read error. The V and J genes are TRBV6-4 and TRBJ2-3, with unresolved D. CDR1 MRHNA and CDR2 SNTAGT come from the germline V gene. This CDR3 comprises 14 residues. The V end lost 6 bases, the J end lost 0 bases, and 10 bases lay between the germline ends. This CDR3 reads CASSGWASTDTQYF. CDR3 DNA sequence: TGTGCCAGCAGCGGGTGGGCTAGCACAGATACGCAGTATTTT.

This clonotype occurred many times. This chain joins TRBV20-1 and TRBJ2-5; 7 nucleotides line up with TRBD2. Losses at the gene ends were 5 bases for V and 4 bases for J; bases not matched to a gene: 7. Germline loops: CDR1 DFQATT, CDR2 SNEGSKA (reference sequence). The CDR3 has 13 residues. The CDR3 loop reads CSAEERGGETQYF. The CDR3 coding sequence is TGCAGTGCTGAGGAGCGGGGAGGAGAGACCCAGTACTTC.

In this sample, this clonotype turned up many times. This sequence joins TRBV20-1 and TRBJ1-4; no definite D call. The CDR3 is 14 residues long. The germline gives CDR1 DFQATT, CDR2 SNEGSKA (reference sequence). The germline V and J ends were trimmed by 6 bases and 5 bases, with 16 bases remaining between them. CDR3 region: CSALGAHLNEKLFF. The DNA of the CDR3 is TGCAGTGCCTTAGGAGCCCATTTAAATGAAAAACTGTTTTTT.